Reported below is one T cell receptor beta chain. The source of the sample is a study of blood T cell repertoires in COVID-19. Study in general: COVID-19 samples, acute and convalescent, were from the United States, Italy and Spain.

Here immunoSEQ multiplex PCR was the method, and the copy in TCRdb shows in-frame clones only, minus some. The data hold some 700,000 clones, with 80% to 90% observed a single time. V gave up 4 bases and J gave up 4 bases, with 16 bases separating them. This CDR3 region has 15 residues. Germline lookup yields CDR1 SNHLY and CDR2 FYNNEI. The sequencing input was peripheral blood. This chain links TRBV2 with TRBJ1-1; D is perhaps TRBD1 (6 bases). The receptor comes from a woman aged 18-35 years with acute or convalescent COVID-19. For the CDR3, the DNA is TGTGCCAGCAGTGTTCTCAACGGCAGGGGCACTGAAGCTTTCTTT. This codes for CASSVLNGRGTEAFF.